What follows describes a single T cell receptor (beta chain). Its antigen remains unknown. The sample's time point: pre-sensitization, week 0. Treatment meaning: therapeutic diphenylcyclopropenone sensitization with weekly scalp DPC. The data are from a study of human T cells and chemical hapten exposure. Study-wide context: After 6 days, upper back 0.01% DPC patch tests were scored. Variation in per-sample TCR yields came mainly from small pooled library volume differences.

Whole-study findings and limits: Controls formed significantly fewer large CDR3 similarity clusters than expanded TCRs did.

This CDR3 contains 14 residues. V gave up 1 base and J gave up 8 bases, with 12 bases separating them. The germline gives CDR1 LGHNA, CDR2 YSLEER. TCRdb ran MiXCR on the RACE reads and lists one entry per CDR3 protein. This sample has roughly 260,000 distinct CDR3 sequences, with 7.5% to 9% found just once. The chain couples TRBV4-3 to TRBJ2-1, with no clear D. The material sequenced was whole blood, taken in connection with sensitization to the hapten diphenylcyclopropenone (DPC). The sequence came from a woman between 40 and 50 years old with alopecia areata. Some clones in this sample may be carry-over from other donors' samples. The CDR3 DNA sequence: TGCGCCAGCAGCCAAGTGCACGCTGGCTATGAGCAGTTCTTC. Its protein is CASSQVHAGYEQFF.